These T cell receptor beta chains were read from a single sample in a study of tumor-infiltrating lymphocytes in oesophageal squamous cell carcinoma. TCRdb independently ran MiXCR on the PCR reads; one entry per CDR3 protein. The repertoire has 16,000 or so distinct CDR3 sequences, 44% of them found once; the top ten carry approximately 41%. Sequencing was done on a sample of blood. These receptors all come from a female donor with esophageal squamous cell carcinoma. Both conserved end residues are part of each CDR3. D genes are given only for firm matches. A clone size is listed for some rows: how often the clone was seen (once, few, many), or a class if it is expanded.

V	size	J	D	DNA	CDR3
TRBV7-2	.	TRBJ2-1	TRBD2	TGTGCCAGCAGATCTAGCGGGAGTCTTTACAATGAGCAGTTCTTC	CASRSSGSLYNEQFF
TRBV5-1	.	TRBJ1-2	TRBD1	TGCGCCAGCAGCGCTACGTTACAGGGGAAAAATGGCTACACCTTC	CASSATLQGKNGYTF
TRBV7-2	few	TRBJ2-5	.	TGTGCCAGCAGCGGGTACAGGGAAGAGACCCAGTACTTC	CASSGYREETQYF
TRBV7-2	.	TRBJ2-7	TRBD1	TGTGCCAGCAGCCGAACAGGGGGTTCCTCCTACGAGCAGTACTTC	CASSRTGGSSYEQYF
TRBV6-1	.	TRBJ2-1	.	TGTGCCAGCAGTGAGGAGTTCATTGGGAATGAGCAGTTCTTC	CASSEEFIGNEQFF
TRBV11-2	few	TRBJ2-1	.	TGTGCCAGCAGCTTACAGACAGACCAGTTCTTC	CASSLQTDQFF
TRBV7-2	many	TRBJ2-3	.	TGTGCCAGCAGCTTGGCGGGGCGAGGTAGCACAGATACGCAGTATTTT	CASSLAGRGSTDTQYF
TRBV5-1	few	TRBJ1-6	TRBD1	TGCGCCAGCAGCTTGGACCCGACAGGGGGTCGTTCACCCCTCCACTTT	CASSLDPTGGRSPLHF
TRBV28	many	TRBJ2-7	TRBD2	TGTGCCAGCAGTTTCCAGCGGGAGCCCTACGAGCAGTACTTC	CASSFQREPYEQYF
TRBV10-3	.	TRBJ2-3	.	TGTGCCATACAGATCACAGATACGCAGTATTTT	CAIQITDTQYF
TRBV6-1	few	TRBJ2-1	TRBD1	TGTGCCAGCAAGCCAGATCAGGGACAGCGTTCCTACAATGAGCAGTTCTTC	CASKPDQGQRSYNEQFF
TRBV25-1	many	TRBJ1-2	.	TGTGCCAGCAGTTCCGCCGGACCGTTCTATGGCTACACCTTC	CASSSAGPFYGYTF
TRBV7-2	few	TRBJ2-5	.	TGTGCCAGCCTACCTGGCCGGGGGCTAGCGAGGGGAGGAGAGACCCAGTACTTC	CASLPGRGLARGGETQYF
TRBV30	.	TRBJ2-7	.	TGTGCCTGGTCGAAAGGGACACACTCCTACGAGCAGTACTTC	CAWSKGTHSYEQYF
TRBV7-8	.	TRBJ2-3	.	TGTGCCAGCAGCTTCGGGGACACCACAGATACGCAGTATTTT	CASSFGDTTDTQYF
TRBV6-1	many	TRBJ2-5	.	TGTGCCAGCAGTAAAGCGGACAGCCCGGAGACCCAGTACTTC	CASSKADSPETQYF
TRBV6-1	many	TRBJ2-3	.	TGTGCCAGCAGTTCAACAGATACGCAGTATTTT	CASSSTDTQYF
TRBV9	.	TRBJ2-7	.	TGTGCCAGCAGCCCGAGGGACTTTAGCTCCTACGAGCAGTACTTC	CASSPRDFSSYEQYF
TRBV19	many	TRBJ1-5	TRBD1	TGTGCCAGTACTGGGACAGGGGGCAACAATCAGCCCCAGCATTTT	CASTGTGGNNQPQHF
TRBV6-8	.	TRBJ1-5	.	TGTGCCAGCAGGATGTCCCTCCGAGGGGCACAGCCCCAGCATTTT	CASRMSLRGAQPQHF
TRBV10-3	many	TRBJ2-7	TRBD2	TGTGCCATCAGGGGGTCACCGGGACTAGCGGGGGGCCAAGACTACGAGCAGTACTTC	CAIRGSPGLAGGQDYEQYF
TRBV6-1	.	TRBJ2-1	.	TGTGCCGAACGAGGACGGAACAATGAGCAGTTCTTC	CAERGRNNEQFF
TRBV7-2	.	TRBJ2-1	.	TGTGCCAGCAGGATTTCCAATGAGCAGTTCTTC	CASRISNEQFF
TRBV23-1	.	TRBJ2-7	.	TGCGCCAGCAGTCAATTGACGGTGAACTACTCCTACGAGCAGTACTTC	CASSQLTVNYSYEQYF
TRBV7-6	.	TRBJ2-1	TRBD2	TGTGCCAGCAGCTTAGCCGTCGGGACTAGCCCTTCTCATGAGCAGTTCTTC	CASSLAVGTSPSHEQFF
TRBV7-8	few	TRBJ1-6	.	TGTGCCAGCAGCTTGGGGACCCTGGGCAATTCACCCCTCCACTTT	CASSLGTLGNSPLHF
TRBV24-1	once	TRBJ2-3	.	TGTGCCACCCTGGGGGCAGGCACAGATACGCAGTATTTT	CATLGAGTDTQYF
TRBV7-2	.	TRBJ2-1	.	TGTGCCAGCAGCTTAGCCCATAGGACACGGGGGCCTTACAATGAGCAGTTCTTC	CASSLAHRTRGPYNEQFF
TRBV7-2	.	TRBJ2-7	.	TGTGCCAGCAGCTCCATGAGCACCGCGGGAATCTACGAGCAGTACTTC	CASSSMSTAGIYEQYF
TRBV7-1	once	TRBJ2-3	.	TGTGCCAGCAGCTCAGGGGGCTTAGATACGCAGTATTTT	CASSSGGLDTQYF
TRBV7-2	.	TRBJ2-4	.	TGTGCCAGCAGCTTATACTCACCCCTCCACTTC	CASSLYSPLHF
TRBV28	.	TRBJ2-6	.	TGTGCCAGCAGTTTTCAGGGGAATGGGGCCAACGTCCTGACTTTC	CASSFQGNGANVLTF
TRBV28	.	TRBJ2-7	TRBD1	TGTGCCAGCAGAGGGACAGGGATTATGGAGCAGTACTTC	CASRGTGIMEQYF
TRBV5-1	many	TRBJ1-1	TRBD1	TGCGCCAGCTATGAGAGGACAGGGGGTACTGAAGCTTTCTTT	CASYERTGGTEAFF
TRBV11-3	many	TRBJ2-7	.	TGTGCCAGCAGCTTAGGGGTTGGTGTGGGGAGCTCCTACAATGAGCAGTACTTC	CASSLGVGVGSSYNEQYF
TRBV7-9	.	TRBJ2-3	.	TGTGCCAGCAGTTCAGTTCGGACCGGGGAGCTGTATTTT	CASSSVRTGELYF
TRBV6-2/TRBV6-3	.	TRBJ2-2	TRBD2	TGTGCCAGCACCCCTAGGGCGGGAGGTACCGGGGAGCTGTTTTTT	CASTPRAGGTGELFF
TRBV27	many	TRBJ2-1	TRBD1	TGTGCCAGCAGCCGGGGGACAGGGACACACTCACCCCTCCACTTC	CASSRGTGTHSPLHF
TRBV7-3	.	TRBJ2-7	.	TGTGCCAGCAGCTTCGACGGCTACGAGCAGTACTTC	CASSFDGYEQYF
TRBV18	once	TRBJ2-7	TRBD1	TGTGCCAGCTCACCACCGACAGGGCTAGGTTCATACGAGCAGTACTTC	CASSPPTGLGSYEQYF
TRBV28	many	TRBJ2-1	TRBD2	TGTGCCGGCACCAGCGGGGCGGCAAGGGAGCAGTTCTTC	CAGTSGAAREQFF
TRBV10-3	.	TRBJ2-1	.	TGTGCCATCAGTGAGTCGACGCCCTACAATGAGCAGTTCTTC	CAISESTPYNEQFF
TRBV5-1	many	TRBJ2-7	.	TGCGCCAGCAACCCTAAAACGAGCTCCTACAATGAGCAGTACTTC	CASNPKTSSYNEQYF
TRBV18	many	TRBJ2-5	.	TGTGCCAGCTCATACGTCGGGACGGAGACCCAGTACTTC	CASSYVGTETQYF
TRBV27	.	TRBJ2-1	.	TGTGCCAGCACGGACACCTACTACAATGAGCAGTTCTTC	CASTDTYYNEQFF
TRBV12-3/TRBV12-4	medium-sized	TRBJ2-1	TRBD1	TGTGCCAGCACCGTGGGACAGGGCCGATACAATGAGCAGTTCTTC	CASTVGQGRYNEQFF
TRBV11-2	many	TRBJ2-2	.	TGTGCCAGCAGCCGGGACGGAATCGGGTGGACCGGGGAGCTGTTTTTT	CASSRDGIGWTGELFF
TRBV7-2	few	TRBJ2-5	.	TGTGCCAGCAGCTTAAACTTCGGATCACCCCTCCACTTC	CASSLNFGSPLHF
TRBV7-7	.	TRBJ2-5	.	TGTGCTAGCAGCTTAGTTGGTTTAGGGACGGCACCCCAGTACTTC	CASSLVGLGTAPQYF
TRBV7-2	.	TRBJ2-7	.	TGTGCCAGCAGCCTTCTCGTTTACGAGCAGTACTTC	CASSLLVYEQYF